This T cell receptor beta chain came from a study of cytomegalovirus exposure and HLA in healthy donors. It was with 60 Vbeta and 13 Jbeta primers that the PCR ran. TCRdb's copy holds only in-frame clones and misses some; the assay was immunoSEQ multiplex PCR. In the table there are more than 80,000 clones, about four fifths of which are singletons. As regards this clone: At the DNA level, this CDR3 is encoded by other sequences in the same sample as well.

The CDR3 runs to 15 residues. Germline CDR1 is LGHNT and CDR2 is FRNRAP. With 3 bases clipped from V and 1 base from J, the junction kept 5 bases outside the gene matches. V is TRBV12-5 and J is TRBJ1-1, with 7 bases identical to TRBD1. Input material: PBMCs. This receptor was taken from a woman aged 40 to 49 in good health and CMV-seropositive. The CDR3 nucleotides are TGTGCTAGTGGTTTCCCACAGGGGCAGAACACTGAAGCTTTCTTT. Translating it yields CASGFPQGQNTEAFF.